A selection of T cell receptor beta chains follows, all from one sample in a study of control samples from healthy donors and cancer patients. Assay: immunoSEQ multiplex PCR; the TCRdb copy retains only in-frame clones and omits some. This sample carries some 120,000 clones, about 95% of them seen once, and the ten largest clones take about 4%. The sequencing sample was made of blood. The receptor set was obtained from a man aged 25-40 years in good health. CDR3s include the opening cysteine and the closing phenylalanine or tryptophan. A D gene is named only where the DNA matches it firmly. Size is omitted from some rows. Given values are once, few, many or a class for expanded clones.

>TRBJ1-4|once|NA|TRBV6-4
TGTGCCAGCAGTGACGGTGGAGGATCGGGTGAAAAACTGTTTTTT
CASSDGGGSGEKLFF
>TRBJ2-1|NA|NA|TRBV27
TGTGCCAGCAGTCGACTAGGGATCAATGAGCAGTTCTTC
CASSRLGINEQFF
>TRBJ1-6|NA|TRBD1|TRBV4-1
TGCGCCAGCAACACAGGGGTACGCTCCTATAATTCACCCCTCCACTTT
CASNTGVRSYNSPLHF
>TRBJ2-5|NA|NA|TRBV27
TGTGCCAGCAGTTTTCAGTGGTCAGAGACCCAGTACTTC
CASSFQWSETQYF
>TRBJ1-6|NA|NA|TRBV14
TGTGCCAGCAGCCAAGAAGGGTCGTCACCCCTCCACTTT
CASSQEGSSPLHF
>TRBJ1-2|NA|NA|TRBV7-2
TGTGCCAGCAGCTTAAGTCCTTCTAATCCTGGCTACACCTTC
CASSLSPSNPGYTF
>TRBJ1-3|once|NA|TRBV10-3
TGTGCCATCAGTGAAGGGACATACGATATTGGAAACACCATATATTTT
CAISEGTYDIGNTIYF
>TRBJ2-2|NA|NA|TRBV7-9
TGTGCCAGCAGCTTAGCGTCAGGAGTCGGGGAGCTGTTTTTT
CASSLASGVGELFF
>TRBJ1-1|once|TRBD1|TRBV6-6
TGTGCCAGCAGGGGGCTGGGACAGGGGAACACTGAAGCTTTCTTT
CASRGLGQGNTEAFF
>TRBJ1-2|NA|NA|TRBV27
TGTGCCAGCAGTTTAAGGGGGGGCTATGGCTACACCTTC
CASSLRGGYGYTF
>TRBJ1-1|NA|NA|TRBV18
TGTGCCAGCCAAGGGGAGATTTTGTACACTGAAGCTTTCTTT
CASQGEILYTEAFF
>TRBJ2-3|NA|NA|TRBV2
TGTGCCAGCAGTTTCGGATTACACACAGATACGCAGTATTTT
CASSFGLHTDTQYF
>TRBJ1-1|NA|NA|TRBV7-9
TGTGCCAGCAGCTTCTTTGCCGCGAACACTGAAGCTTTCTTT
CASSFFAANTEAFF
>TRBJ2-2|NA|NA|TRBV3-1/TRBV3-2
TGTGCCAGCAGCCAATCAGAGTTAGACTCCGGGGAGCTGTTTTTT
CASSQSELDSGELFF
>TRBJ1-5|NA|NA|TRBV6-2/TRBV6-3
TGTGCCAGCAGCCCCGTCTCGCCCCAGCATTTT
CASSPVSPQHF
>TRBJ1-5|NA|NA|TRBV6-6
TGTGCCAGCGGCGAATATAGCAATCAGCCCCAGCATTTT
CASGEYSNQPQHF
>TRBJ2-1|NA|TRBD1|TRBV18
TGTGCCAGCTCACCGTTAGGGACAGGGAGTTCCTACAATGAGCAGTTCTTC
CASSPLGTGSSYNEQFF
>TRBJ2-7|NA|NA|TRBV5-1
TGCGCCAGCAGCTTGGGAGTTGACGAGCAGTACTTC
CASSLGVDEQYF
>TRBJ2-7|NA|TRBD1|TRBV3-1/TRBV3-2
TGTGCCAGCAGCCAAGAAAGGGGGCCCTACGAGCAGTACTTC
CASSQERGPYEQYF
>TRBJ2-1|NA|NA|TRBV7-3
TGTGCCAGCAGCTTAGATAGGGGGATCTACAATGAGCAGTTCTTC
CASSLDRGIYNEQFF
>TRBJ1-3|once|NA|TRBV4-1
TGCGCCAGCAGCCAAGATCCGGGCCCCTCTGGAAACACCATATATTTT
CASSQDPGPSGNTIYF
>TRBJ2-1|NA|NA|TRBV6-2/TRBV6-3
TGTGCCAGCAGTTACAAGCTCGTACTGTCAAATGAGCAGTTCTTC
CASSYKLVLSNEQFF
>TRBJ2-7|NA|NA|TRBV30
TGTGCCTGGAGTGTAAGCGCCCTCGAACAGTACTTC
CAWSVSALEQYF
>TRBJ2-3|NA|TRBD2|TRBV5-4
TGTGCCAGCAGCTTGGCCGACAGGGCGGGAGGGAGAGATACGCAGTATTTT
CASSLADRAGGRDTQYF
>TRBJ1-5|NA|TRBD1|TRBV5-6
TGTGCCAGCAGCTTGGCGCGGACAGGGGGATTTAGCAATCAGCCCCAGCATTTT
CASSLARTGGFSNQPQHF
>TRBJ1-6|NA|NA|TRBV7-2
TGTGCCAGCAGCTTAACGGGAAATTCACCCCTCCACTTT
CASSLTGNSPLHF
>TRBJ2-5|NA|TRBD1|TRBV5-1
TGCGCCAGCAGCACCCGGGACAGACTACAATCAATGTACCAAGAGACCCAGTACTTC
CASSTRDRLQSMYQETQYF
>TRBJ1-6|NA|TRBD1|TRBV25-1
TGTGCCAGCAGTGATACTGGGACAGGTCACAATTCACCCCTCCACTTT
CASSDTGTGHNSPLHF
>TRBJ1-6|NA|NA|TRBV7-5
TGTGCCAGAAGCCCCGGACAGGAAGCCTATAATTCACCCCTCCACTTT
CARSPGQEAYNSPLHF
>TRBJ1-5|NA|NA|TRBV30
TGTGCCTGGAACGACAGAATCAATCAGCCCCAGCATTTT
CAWNDRINQPQHF
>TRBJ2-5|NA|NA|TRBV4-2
TGTGCCAGCAGCCAAGAAAACAACCAAGAGACCCAGTACTTC
CASSQENNQETQYF
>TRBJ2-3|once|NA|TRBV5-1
TGCGCCAGCAGCGCTGTACAGCCCGACACGCAGTATTTT
CASSAVQPDTQYF
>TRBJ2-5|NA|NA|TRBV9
TGTGCCAGCAGCGTAGGGTGGGTAGAGACCCAGTACTTC
CASSVGWVETQYF
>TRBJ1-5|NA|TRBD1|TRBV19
TGTGCCAGTAGTACCGGACAGGGACTTAATCAGCCCCAGCATTTT
CASSTGQGLNQPQHF
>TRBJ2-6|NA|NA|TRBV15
TGTGCCTCTGGGGGCGCCCCTGGGGCCAACGTCCTGACTTTC
CASGGAPGANVLTF
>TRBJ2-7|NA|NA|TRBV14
TGTGCCAGCAGTCCTCCTTGGGGCCTCTACGAGCAGTACTTC
CASSPPWGLYEQYF
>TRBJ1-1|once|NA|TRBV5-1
TGCGCCAGCCAAGAAATGAGTTCCCCTAGGAACACTGAAGCTTTCTTT
CASQEMSSPRNTEAFF
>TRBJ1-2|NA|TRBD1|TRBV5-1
TGCGCCAGCAGCTTAGTGACAGGGGATGGCTACACCTTC
CASSLVTGDGYTF
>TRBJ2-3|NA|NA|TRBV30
TGTGCCTGGAGTGTAGTAAGGACAGATACGCAGTATTTT
CAWSVVRTDTQYF
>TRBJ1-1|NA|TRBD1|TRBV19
TGTGCCAGTAGATCTCCGGGACAGGGGAGGACTGAAGCTTTCTTT
CASRSPGQGRTEAFF
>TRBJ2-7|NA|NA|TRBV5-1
TGCGCCAGCAGCAAACGATCAACCGGGACACAATCCTACGAGCAGTACTTC
CASSKRSTGTQSYEQYF
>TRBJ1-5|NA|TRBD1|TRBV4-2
TGTGCCAGCAGCCAAGGTGAAAGGGGGCGCAATCAGCCCCAGCATTTT
CASSQGERGRNQPQHF
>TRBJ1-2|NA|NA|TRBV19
TGTGCCAGTAGTATAGCCCGGACCGACACCGCCCATGGCTACACCTTC
CASSIARTDTAHGYTF
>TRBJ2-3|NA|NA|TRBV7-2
TGTGCCAGCAGCTTGGGGCAGGGAGGAGCAGATACGCAGTATTTT
CASSLGQGGADTQYF
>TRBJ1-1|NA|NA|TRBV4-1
TGCGCCAGCAGCCAAGATCCGAGGACAAGTGGGACTGAAGCTTTCTTT
CASSQDPRTSGTEAFF
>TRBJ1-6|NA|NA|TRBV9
TGTGCCAGCAGCGTAGAGGAACAGGCTTATAATTCACCCCTCCACTTT
CASSVEEQAYNSPLHF
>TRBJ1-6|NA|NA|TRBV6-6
TGTGCCAGCAGTCGGGGGCCCAGCTCCTATAATTCACCCCTCCACTTT
CASSRGPSSYNSPLHF
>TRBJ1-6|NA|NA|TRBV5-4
TGTGCCAGCAGCTTGGACGGGGTTAGCTCCTATAATTCACCCCTCCACTTT
CASSLDGVSSYNSPLHF
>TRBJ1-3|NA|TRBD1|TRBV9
TGTGCCAGCAGCGCCAGACAGGGGGCTGGAAACACCATATATTTT
CASSARQGAGNTIYF